The following is a TCR beta chain sequence with its context. The antigen remains unidentified. Reverse transcription of roughly 0.5 to 1 ug RNA was performed with random hexamers. Multiplex immunoSEQ PCR targeted 54 Vbeta and 13 Jbeta TCR beta segments. TCRdb recomputed calls from the immunoSEQ multiplex PCR reads with MiXCR, one row per CDR3 protein. The data hold about 140,000 distinct CDR3 sequences, with 95% observed a single time. This sample is part of a study of CD8 T cells in Susac syndrome. The study sequenced TCR beta in blood CD8+ and CD4+ T cells. Both CD4+ and CD8+ T cells were negatively isolated, and TEMRA cells underwent FACS enrichment. General study findings and limits: The authors found no clonal expansion in Susac syndrome CD4+ T cell repertoires.

The TCR comes from a human donor with Susac syndrome. Input material: CD4+ T cells from PBMCs.

As DNA, the CDR3 is TGCAGCGTATCCGGTGTTTACGAGCAGTACTTC. Residues: CSVSGVYEQYF. The chain combines TRBV29-1 with TRBJ2-7; D uncertain. The CDR3 has 11 residues. CDR1 is SQVTM and CDR2 is ANQGSEA in the germline V gene. The germline V and J ends were trimmed by 6 bases and 4 bases, with 10 bases remaining between them.